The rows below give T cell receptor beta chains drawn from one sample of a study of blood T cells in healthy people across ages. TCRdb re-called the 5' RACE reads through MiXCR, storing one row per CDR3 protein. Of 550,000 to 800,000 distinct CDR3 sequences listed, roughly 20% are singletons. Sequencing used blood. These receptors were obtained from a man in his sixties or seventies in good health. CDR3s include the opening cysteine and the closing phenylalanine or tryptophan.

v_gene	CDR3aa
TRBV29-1	CSGRQRKETQYF
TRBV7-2	CASRLGGNQETQYF
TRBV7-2	CASSPPNGQTYEQYF
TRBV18	CASPPQNGEPTNYGYTF
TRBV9	CASSVFDEQFF
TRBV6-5	CASSSGQGVAGANEQFF
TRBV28	CASSLPQRGPVQFF
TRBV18	CASSPATSGANEQFF
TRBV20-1	CSARTSGRGDTQYF
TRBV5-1	CASSTGQGSSPLHF
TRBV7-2	CASSLGHVPGFF
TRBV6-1	CASSEAGSGTNYNEQFF
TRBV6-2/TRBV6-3	CASSATSGSTGELFF
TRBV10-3	CAITDSGTNNEQFF
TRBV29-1	CSVHPGQKNTGELFF
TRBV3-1	CASSAQTGPERAKNIQYF
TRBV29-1	CSVLGQNTDTQYF
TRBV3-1	CASSQDRGLAGVDTQYF
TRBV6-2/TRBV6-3	CASSVGLAGTTYEQYF
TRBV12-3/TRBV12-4	CASSLHPWTLDGETQYF
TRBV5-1	CASSFFALDTQYF
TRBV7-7	CASSLDGTVQETQYF
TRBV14	CASSLTSGRAVETQYF
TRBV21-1	CASSKGAPLAGVPGYEQYF
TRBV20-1	CSARDRTQETQYF